A selection of T cell receptor beta chains follows, all from one sample in a study of T cells expressing NK-cell markers. TCRdb reprocessed the 5' RACE reads, keeping one entry per CDR3 protein, no DNA. The sample has about 260,000 distinct CDR3 sequences; the top ten hold approximately 0.42%. The specimen sequenced was blood T cells: a sorted CD56 or NKG2C T cell subset, CD4+ or CD8+ T cells, or bulk PBMC T cells (not recorded which). The receptors were sampled from a man aged 18 to 30 in good health. The CDR3 runs from the conserved cysteine through the conserved F or W. The order of the fields is J gene, V gene, CDR3 protein.

j_gene: TRBJ2-2; v_gene: TRBV19; CDR3aa: CASESSNTGELFF
j_gene: TRBJ1-2; v_gene: TRBV6-5; CDR3aa: CASSWHPGQGHYGYTF
j_gene: TRBJ1-1; v_gene: TRBV12-3/TRBV12-4; CDR3aa: CASSLAGASLGTEAFF
j_gene: TRBJ2-7; v_gene: TRBV19; CDR3aa: CASQTLAGQGAGEQYF
j_gene: TRBJ2-1; v_gene: TRBV11-3; CDR3aa: CASSSLGISYNEQFF
j_gene: TRBJ2-7; v_gene: TRBV28; CDR3aa: CASSQGPYEQYF
j_gene: TRBJ2-3; v_gene: TRBV2; CDR3aa: CASSEGGLTDTQYF
j_gene: TRBJ2-2; v_gene: TRBV29-1; CDR3aa: CSGSNRGGTGELFF
j_gene: TRBJ1-3; v_gene: TRBV12-3/TRBV12-4; CDR3aa: CAGGLWEGNTIYF
j_gene: TRBJ2-1; v_gene: TRBV11-1; CDR3aa: CASSLARTLLNEQFF
j_gene: TRBJ1-3; v_gene: TRBV6-5; CDR3aa: CASSYSPRISGNTIYF
j_gene: TRBJ1-2; v_gene: TRBV6-1; CDR3aa: CASSEPWRSNYGYTF
j_gene: TRBJ2-4; v_gene: TRBV5-4; CDR3aa: CASSAQGARENIQYF
j_gene: TRBJ1-2; v_gene: TRBV5-1; CDR3aa: CASSLEGRGVRGYTF
j_gene: TRBJ2-3; v_gene: TRBV5-1; CDR3aa: CASSWGTGDPSTDTQYF
j_gene: TRBJ2-5; v_gene: TRBV15; CDR3aa: CATSRGGSGGVTQYF
j_gene: TRBJ2-2; v_gene: TRBV20-1; CDR3aa: CSARGLAGLSTGELFF
j_gene: TRBJ1-6; v_gene: TRBV18; CDR3aa: CASSPRAEGSPLHF
j_gene: TRBJ2-5; v_gene: TRBV25-1; CDR3aa: CASSDRQGIQETQYF
j_gene: TRBJ2-1; v_gene: TRBV20-1; CDR3aa: CSARDPAGGPAQFF
j_gene: TRBJ2-7; v_gene: TRBV20-1; CDR3aa: CSASPSLDRDGTTYEQYF
j_gene: TRBJ2-1; v_gene: TRBV20-1; CDR3aa: CSARYSGSYNEQFF
j_gene: TRBJ2-3; v_gene: TRBV25-1; CDR3aa: CASSGAGVQDTQYF
j_gene: TRBJ2-2; v_gene: TRBV7-2; CDR3aa: CASSPSIVTGELFF
j_gene: TRBJ2-7; v_gene: TRBV5-6; CDR3aa: CASSSPGLLDEQYF
j_gene: TRBJ1-1; v_gene: TRBV28; CDR3aa: CASSTQGTGGTEAFF
j_gene: TRBJ2-3; v_gene: TRBV24-1; CDR3aa: CATSDWRGGTQYF
j_gene: TRBJ1-5; v_gene: TRBV15; CDR3aa: CATSEDWVSHQPQHF
j_gene: TRBJ1-3; v_gene: TRBV27; CDR3aa: CASSLSRGGSGNTIYF
j_gene: TRBJ2-2; v_gene: TRBV18; CDR3aa: CASSPPGTGELFF
j_gene: TRBJ2-3; v_gene: TRBV7-8; CDR3aa: CASTPTSAYTDTQYF
j_gene: TRBJ2-1; v_gene: TRBV12-3/TRBV12-4; CDR3aa: CASTPSSSYNEQFF
j_gene: TRBJ1-1; v_gene: TRBV6-1; CDR3aa: CASSEGPVNTEAFF